The 3 T cell receptor beta chains in this list originate from one sample, sequenced in a study of blood T cell repertoires in COVID-19. Only in-frame clones appear in the TCRdb table, and some are missing; sequencing was by immunoSEQ multiplex PCR. The sample has fewer than 250,000 clones, 80% to 90% seen once. Sequenced material: PBMCs or T cells enriched from blood (not recorded which). The receptors stem from a man between 25 and 39 years old in a cohort exposed to, infected with or recovered from COVID-19 (not recorded which).

V and J are TRBV11-2 and TRBJ2-1; 10 bases are a match to TRBD2. V lost 0 bases and J lost 7; bases outside the gene matches: 9. CDR3 length: 17 amino acids. Germline-derived CDR1 and CDR2 are SGHAT and FQNNGV. The CDR3 DNA reads as TGTGCCAGCAGCTTAGATCGTCGGACTAGCGGAAGGAATGAGCAGTTCTTC. This sequence encodes CASSLDRRTSGRNEQFF.

The CDR3: CASRRTGPTEAFF. In DNA, the CDR3 is TGTGCCAGCCGAAGGACAGGGCCGACTGAAGCTTTCTTT. This chain joins TRBV12-3 or TRBV12-4 and TRBJ1-1; 8 bases map to TRBD1. This CDR3 region has 13 residues. The ends lost 8 bases at V and 5 bases at J; junction bases unmatched: 7.

This chain connects TRBV28 to TRBJ1-5; TRBD1 aligns across 8 bases. V shed 7 bases and J 7 bases; nucleotides not matched to a gene: 6. The CDR3 contains 13 residues. Germline V gene lookup returns CDR1 MDHEN and CDR2 SYDVKM. CDR3 DNA sequence: TGTGCCAGCACGGACAGGGCAAAACAGCCCCAGCATTTT. It is translated as CASTDRAKQPQHF.